The entry below describes one TCR beta chain. RNA, at about 0.5 to 1 ug, was reverse transcribed with random hexamers. Multiplex PCR with immunoSEQ amplified the TCR beta CDR3 across 54 Vbeta and 13 Jbeta. Each CDR3 protein gets one entry after TCRdb re-called the immunoSEQ multiplex PCR reads with MiXCR. The sample comprises about 120,000 distinct CDR3 sequences, about nine tenths of which are singletons, and around 0.12% rests with the top ten. The source of the sample is a study of CD8 T cells in Susac syndrome. Germline CDR1 SEHNR, CDR2 FQNEAQ (reference sequence). J gave up 8 bases and V 5 bases, and 12 bases lay outside the gene matches. This CDR3 has 15 residues. TEMRA cells were FACS-enriched, unlike CD8+ and CD4+ T cells, which were negatively isolated.

Source material: CD8+ T cells from PBMCs. This TCR was sampled from a human donor in good health. The chain joins TRBV7-9 to TRBJ1-1; 9 nucleotides match TRBD1. Here the CDR3 DNA reads TGTGCCAGCAGCCTACAGGGGGCGATTTGGGCGGAAGCTTTCTTT. Its protein is CASSLQGAIWAEAFF.